The clone carrying this TCR beta chain was seen only once. Its antigen is undetermined. This CDR3 is built from 16 residues. V shed 1 base, J shed 0 bases, and the junction held 6 bases outside the gene matches. Looked up from germline, CDR1 is LGHNA and CDR2 is YSLEER. Sequencing used immunoSEQ multiplex PCR; TCRdb keeps in-frame clones, though not all of them. Of about 23,000 clones in the sample, about 90% were seen once. Regarding time point: peripheral blood 6 weeks after treatment start. The data are from a study of PD-L1 blockade in urothelial cancer. Across the whole study: From about 2014, patients received atezolizumab, given as 1,200 mg intravenously every 3 weeks.

Study results and caveats: Durable-benefit cases showed more tumor-associated blood clone expansion at 3 weeks. Lower than median blood TCR clonality before treatment predicted better survival.

Sequenced here: PBMCs, sampled around atezolizumab (anti-PD-L1) treatment. The source of this sequence is a woman aged 55-69 years with urothelial cancer. The rearrangement links TRBV4-3 to TRBJ2-7, with 7 bases identical to TRBD2. Here the CDR3 reads CASSQGTSSSSYEQYF. The CDR3 nucleotides are TGCGCCAGCAGCCAAGGGACTAGTTCCAGCTCCTACGAGCAGTACTTC.